The text below deals with one TCR beta chain. The antigen it recognizes is unknown. No per-base quality is available; no much larger clone lies one base away. Library preparation was by the immunoSEQ multiplex PCR assay. A mixture of 60 forward primers for TCR Vbeta segments and 13 reverse primers for TCR Jbeta segments was used in the multiplex PCR. The CDR3 region of rearranged TCR beta genes was amplified from genomic DNA by a multiplex PCR assay. On the Illumina HiSeq System, the amplified TCR beta libraries were sequenced as 87-base-pair reads. On the authors' methods: A later analysis counted about 80 million unique TCR beta chains across the 666 repertoires, and approximately 11 million of these chains were shared by at least two donors. Raw reads were error-corrected and collapsed into unique sequences with a nearest-neighbor algorithm that merged closely related sequences to remove PCR and sequencing errors. V, D and J gene segments were assigned by aligning CDR3 sequences to IMGT reference sequences. For a sequence to be retained, at least a six-nucleotide match to both a V gene segment and a J gene segment was required. A rearrangement counted as productive if the CDR3 had no stop codons and remained in frame with V and J, and every other rearrangement counted as non-productive. Following IMGT convention, CDR3 was defined as the stretch from the second conserved V-encoded cysteine to the conserved J-encoded phenylalanine. The earlier analysis of 500 to 750 of the donors excluded any sequence lacking an unambiguous match to a single V gene segment. An earlier analysis of a few hundred of the donors called V segments functional above 56.7% productive rearrangements and segregating when the between-donor standard deviation exceeded 5%. A statistical classification framework was built for diagnosing cytomegalovirus status from the catalog of TCR beta chain sequences. V and J gene assignment, in a later analysis, came from comparing TCR nucleotide sequences with IMGT/GENE-DB human TR gene sequences. In a later analysis, CDR3 sequences and most-parsimonious VDJ recombination scenarios were assigned using the TCRdist pipeline. In a later analysis, each TCR beta chain was defined by its CDR3 amino acid sequence together with its V-gene family, and reads without a unique V-gene family were excluded. A later analysis removed 500 to 600 highly shared, low-generation-probability nucleotide sequences to deal with suspected cross-contamination and a sequencing artifact. In a later analysis, a clonal expansion index was calculated for each public chain from normalized within-repertoire ranks of inferred template counts. A later analysis computed generation probabilities with a VDJ recombination model fitted to out-of-frame rearrangements, and checked the results against IGoR. In a later analysis, TCR-TCR, TCR-HLA and TCR-CMV co-occurrence was scored with hypergeometric tests, and a repertoire-size bias correction was applied to TCR pairs. False discovery rates were estimated in a later analysis by permuting HLA or CMV assignments 20 times. In a later analysis, co-occurring TCRs were grouped using DBSCAN, with TCRdist sequence similarity added in when clustering inside HLA-allele-positive subsets. Repertoires with fewer than 30,000 or more than 120,000 public chains, plus five repertoires with anomalous nucleotide sharing, were excluded from co-occurrence clustering. The clones in this table, taken by TCRdb from immuneACCESS, are in-frame only. Not every clone is retained; where verified, under half of the shortfall comes from an unresolved V gene, and the cause of the rest is unknown. The V and J calls and the clone size are those of that table, but D and trimming were determined from the DNA. In this sample the table shows 150,000 to 200,000 clones, roughly 77% of which occur a single time. The biggest ten clones account for 4.9% of the sample.

The data were taken from a study of cytomegalovirus exposure and HLA in healthy donors (dated by TCRdb to 2016 to 2017). Context from the whole study: According to an earlier analysis of 550 to 750 of the donors, some 180 million T cells yielded over 90 million unique TCR beta sequences and about 280 Gb of sequence data. Genome-wide SNP genotypes for about three fifths of the roughly 670 donors were used in a later genetic analysis, which treated that subset as a discovery cohort. Rather than drawing on any new phenotypic data, the later analysis identified candidate immune exposures from TCR beta sequences and the way those sequences occurred across donors. Every discovery cohort repertoire had been produced on one sequencing platform. Both class I and class II loci were covered by HLA typing, at four-digit resolution. The study profiled the T cell repertoires of hundreds of subjects by immunosequencing and related them to cytomegalovirus serostatus. Of the 300 to 500 genotyped donors, approximately 80% were placed in the genetic ancestry cluster associated with self-reported Caucasian donors. To decide whether each TCR beta V gene segment behaved as functional or pseudogenic, an earlier analysis of some 580 of the donors relied on high-throughput TCR beta sequencing. In addition to the first cohort of 650 to 750 subjects, a separate validation cohort of 130 or so different subjects was used. Donor age, sex, ethnicity and CMV serostatus were collected together with the repertoire data. Several DR-DQ haplotypes were treated as single units for association and clustering because of strong linkage in the cohort. The number of typed donors differed by locus: about 620-640 for A, B, C, DRB1 and DQB1; some 500 for DQA1; around 580 for DPA1; and around 470 for DPB1. Around 300 gigabases of sequencing data and approximately 85 million unique TCR sequences were included in an early release covering about 620 HLA-typed donors. A later analysis re-examined previously published TCR beta repertoires from 610 or so donors and added high-resolution HLA genotyping to investigate patterns of TCR occurrence. The study combined high-throughput TCR immunosequencing, statistical association of individual TCRs with disease status, and machine learning to predict cytomegalovirus infection status. Among around 400 genotyped donors of the cohort, an average of 235,054 unique TCR beta nucleotide sequences were sequenced per donor, roughly a sixth of them non-productive. The aim of the study was to test whether cataloging public T cell receptors could identify signatures of past pathogen exposure. Broad study findings and their caveats: About 15 rarely observed V segments, including chromosome 9 orphons, were excluded from the earlier analysis of several hundred of the donors because counts were too low. Linkage disequilibrium might explain the correlated functional status among segregating V segments, but an unknown experimental factor could not be ruled out. In a later analysis, some 17,000 TCR beta sequences were associated with specific HLA alleles at a false discovery rate of 0.05. The study gave a list of around 170 TCR beta chains associated with cytomegalovirus. According to a later analysis, parvovirus B19, influenza, CMV and Epstein-Barr virus appeared linked to several top co-occurrence clusters. A further reported finding was that TCR beta sequences accurately predicted the HLA-A and HLA-B alleles for most subjects in the first cohort. In a later analysis, most CMV-associated TCR beta chains were found to appear HLA-restricted, with HLA associations seemingly driven largely by CMV exposure. A cluster of highly shared sequence variants was judged likely to represent a technical artifact of the sequencing pipeline. Because some donors lacked HLA typing at each locus, the association tests relied only on the typed subset. The authors suggested that the approach could potentially be extended to other disease states and immunological phenotypes. In vitro tests confirmed that a few of the cytomegalovirus-associated TCR beta chains recognize cytomegalovirus antigens. When HLA alleles, especially DR and DQ, strongly co-occurred, TCR associations were difficult to assign to individual alleles. In both the original and validation cohorts, the classifier was reported to diagnose cytomegalovirus status with high specificity and sensitivity. A later genetic analysis reported fewer N-insertions in productive TCRs among donors in an Asian-associated ancestry cluster than the roughly 700-donor mean. Compared with equally common non-associated chains, HLA-associated TCR beta chains in a later analysis were more clonally expanded and had lower generation probabilities. The 87-base-pair reads could not distinguish some IMGT-functional V segments, including TRBV6-2 and TRBV6-3, so those segments were excluded. Most TCR sequences were seen in very few donors, while some public TCRs were found in many individuals. A later genetic analysis associated a missense DCLRE1C variant with V-gene and J-gene trimming of TCR beta chains, and an independent cohort replicated the association. This cohort had only TCR beta chains sequenced, and the lack of alpha or paired-chain data limited which features could be detected. Immune exposure information for the cohort was limited to CMV serostatus. In a later analysis, the rate of TCR association differed among HLA loci, with DRB1 alleles having the most associated TCRs and HLA-C alleles having the fewest. In an earlier analysis of 500 to 650 of the donors, most TCR beta V segments appeared in productive rearrangements about 87% or about 30% of the time, broadly matching IMGT annotations. Roughly uniform sequencing depth across donors was assumed in presence/absence analyses, although this assumption may not hold.

CDR1 and CDR2, per the germline V gene, are MGHDK and SYGVNS. After removal of 1 base from V and 3 bases from J, the junction retains 10 bases not matched to a gene. The CDR3 runs 17 amino acids, cysteine and phenylalanine included. The sequence is cut down to CDR3 DNA, 51 bases in frame from base 1. The cohort consisted of 670 or so healthy bone marrow donors. At the time of sampling, every cohort member was nominally healthy, though immune exposures that went unrecorded were likely present. The donor was CMV seronegative and belonged to the group of around 350 seronegative cohort members. Each donor provided a peripheral blood sample, and peripheral blood mononuclear cells were used for TCR beta sequencing. The Qiagen DNeasy Blood Extraction Kit was used to extract genomic DNA from the blood cell samples.

The V and J genes are TRBV25-1 and TRBJ2-3; 7 central nucleotides agree with TRBD2. This clonotype originated in a male donor in good health and CMV-seronegative. Sequenced sample: PBMCs. The DNA sequence is given as TGTGCCAGCAGTGAATCCGGTTGGGGGGGGAGAACAGATACGCAGTATTTT. Translated, this is CASSESGWGGRTDTQYF.